This TCR beta chain emerged from a study of shared clonotypes between healthy human individuals. Some clones are missing from TCRdb's copy, which holds only in-frame ones; the method was immunoSEQ multiplex PCR. Here the sample spans a few hundred thousand clones, approximately 70% being singletons. Sequenced input: memory CD4+ T cells sorted from blood. Documented subset: CD45RA-negative fraction. The TCR was taken from a man aged 30 to 45 in good health.

DNA of the CDR3: TGTGCCAGTAGTAAGACAGCTAGAGGCAATGAGCAGTTCTTC. Protein product: CASSKTARGNEQFF. The rearrangement joins TRBV19 to TRBJ2-1; D possibly corresponds to TRBD1 (5 bases). The CDR3 has 14 residues. The germline V and J ends were trimmed by 4 bases and 6 bases, with 13 bases remaining between them. Germline assignment: CDR1 LNHDA and CDR2 SQIVND (reference sequence).